These 21 T cell receptor beta chains were sequenced from one sample in a study of shared clonotypes between healthy human individuals. Sequencing was performed with immunoSEQ multiplex PCR; in TCRdb, only in-frame clones are kept and a portion is missing. Among approximately 2.5 million clones, roughly 93% were seen once, and the ten largest hold approximately 0.36%. Sequenced material: naive CD4+ T cells from PBMCs. Subset specified: CD45RA+ positively selected. These receptors came from a man between 18 and 29 years old in good health. Some clones in this sample may be carry-over from other donors' samples.

This clone was found once. The gene calls are TRBV28 and TRBJ2-1, with 8 positions matching TRBD1. With 6 bases clipped from V and 4 bases from J, the junction kept 5 bases outside the gene matches. CDR1 is MDHEN and CDR2 is SYDVKM in the germline V gene. This CDR3 comprises 14 residues. The CDR3 DNA reads TGTGCCAGCAGCCCACAGGGGGTTTACAATGAGCAGTTCTTC. It encodes CASSPQGVYNEQFF. Variable domain in full (rest from reference TRBV28 and TRBJ2-1): DVKVTQSSRYLVKRTGEKVFLECVQDMDHENMFWYRQDPGLGLRLIYFSYDVKMKEKGDIPEGYSVSREKKERFSLILESASTNQTSMYLCASSPQGVYNEQFFGPGTRLTVL.

The chain recombines TRBV13 with TRBJ2-3; TRBD2 aligns across 7 bases. The CDR3 runs to 15 residues. Germline lookup yields CDR1 PRHDT and CDR2 FYEKMQ (reference sequence). The junction had 7 bases not matched to a gene; V was cut back by 5 bases and J by 2 bases. The CDR3 nucleotides are TGTGCCAGCAGCGAGGGACTAACAGCCACAGATACGCAGTATTTT. This encodes CASSEGLTATDTQYF.

Concerning this clone: Other nucleotide sequences from this sample produce the same CDR3. V and J are TRBV28 and TRBJ1-3; TRBD1 might be the D (5 bases). CDR1 and CDR2 from the germline V gene are MDHEN and SYDVKM. This CDR3 comprises 15 residues. Trimming removed 4 bases at V and 0 bases at J, with 10 bases between. The CDR3 loop reads CASSSLGTSGNTIYF. The CDR3 nucleotides are TGTGCCAGCAGTTCCCTGGGGACCTCTGGAAACACCATATATTTT.

This chain links TRBV5-1 with TRBJ2-1; 7 nucleotides agree with TRBD1. The V segment lost 4 bases and the J segment 4 bases; nucleotides outside the gene matches: 8. The CDR3 spans 15 residues. CDR1 is SGHRS and CDR2 is YFSETQ in the germline V gene. The CDR3, as DNA: TGCGCCAGCAGCCCAACCGGGACAGAGTACAATGAGCAGTTCTTC. This gives the protein CASSPTGTEYNEQFF.

The chain couples TRBV15 to TRBJ2-6; TRBD1 matches 7 bases. V gave up 0 bases and J gave up 0 bases; unmatched junction bases: 2. This CDR3 comprises 17 residues. Germline-derived CDR1 and CDR2 are LNHNV and YYDKDF (reference sequence). The CDR3 loop is CATSREAGGSGANVLTF. The CDR3 DNA sequence: TGTGCCACCAGCAGAGAGGCAGGGGGCTCTGGGGCCAACGTCCTGACTTTC.

This chain connects TRBV7-9 to TRBJ1-1; weak D call: TRBD1 (5 bases). CDR3 length equals 14 residues. The germline V and J ends were trimmed by 5 bases and 6 bases, with 16 bases remaining between them. Germline V CDR1 and CDR2: SEHNR, FQNEAQ (reference sequence). This CDR3 is CASSRLTGGSEAFF. The CDR3 DNA sequence: TGTGCCAGCAGCCGATTAACCGGGGGATCTGAAGCTTTCTTT.

Worth noting for this clone: At one of its ends the junction is not consistent with the germline gene, which may arise from a read error. The chain uses TRBV5-1 and TRBJ2-5; 11 positions match TRBD2. The CDR3 extends over 14 amino acids. Germline V lookup: CDR1 SGHRS, CDR2 YFSETQ. CDR3 region: CASSLAGSGGVNDF. DNA for the CDR3: TGCGCCAGCAGCTTGGCTGGTAGCGGGGGGGTTAACGACTTC. The full variable domain, with the rest looked up from reference TRBV5-1 and TRBJ2-5, is KAGVTQTPRYLIKTRGQQVTLSCSPISGHRSVSWYQQTPGQGLQFLFEYFSETQRNKGNFPGRFSGRQFSNSRSEMNVSTLELGDSALYLCASSLAGSGGVNDFGPGTRLLVL.

The genes are TRBV29-1 and TRBJ2-3; 11 nucleotides line up with TRBD2. CDR1 is SQVTM, CDR2 ANQGSEA, per germline. The CDR3 has 15 amino acids. The ends lost 3 bases at V and 5 bases at J; junction bases unmatched: 7. CDR3 amino acids: CSVDPLAGDRDTQYF. The CDR3 nucleotides read TGCAGCGTTGACCCACTAGCGGGAGACCGAGATACGCAGTATTTT.

The J gene is TRBJ2-1, the V gene TRBV10-3; D call uncertain. The germline V and J ends were trimmed by 6 bases and 8 bases, with 14 bases remaining between them. Germline-derived CDR1 and CDR2 are ENHRY and SYGVKD. There are 13 residues in the CDR3. The CDR3 region is CAIRRPLGDEQFF. CDR3 coding DNA: TGTGCCATCAGGCGACCCTTGGGCGATGAGCAGTTCTTC.

The chain uses TRBV7-2 and TRBJ1-2, with D possibly TRBD1 on 5 matching bases. V was cut by 2 bases and J by 4 bases, with 11 bases left in between. The CDR3 is made up of 14 amino acids. Germline V gene data show CDR1 as SGHTA and CDR2 as FQGNSA. CDR3 bases: TGTGCCAGCAGCTTAACAGGCCCACTCTATGGCTACACCTTC. Residues: CASSLTGPLYGYTF.

The CDR3 reads CASSKLAGRDSYNEQFF. CDR3 nucleotides: TGTGCCAGCAGCAAACTAGCGGGGCGGGACTCCTACAATGAGCAGTTCTTC. This sequence joins TRBV14 and TRBJ2-1, with 10 bases that match TRBD2. Unmatched junction bases numbered 7, after V lost 5 bases and J lost 0 bases. CDR1 and CDR2 from the germline V gene are SGHDN and FVKESK. This CDR3 comprises 17 residues. Full variable domain (remainder filled in from reference TRBV14 and TRBJ2-1): EAGVTQFPSHSVIEKGQTVTLRCDPISGHDNLYWYRRVMGKEIKFLLHFVKESKQDESGMPNNRFLAERTGGTYSTLKVQPAELEDSGVYFCASSKLAGRDSYNEQFFGPGTRLTVL.

The CDR3 protein is CASSTEGTEAFF. The CDR3 DNA reads as TGTGCCAGCAGCACCGAGGGGACTGAAGCTTTCTTT. The J gene is TRBJ1-1, the V gene TRBV7-9; D is possibly TRBD1 (5 bases). Deletions cut 5 bases from V and 5 bases from J, with 9 bases between. CDR3 length: 12 amino acids. Germline-derived CDR1 and CDR2 are SEHNR and FQNEAQ (reference sequence). Using reference TRBV7-9 and TRBJ1-1 for the parts outside the CDR3, the full variable domain is DTGVSQNPRHKITKRGQNVTFRCDPISEHNRLYWYRQTLGQGPEFLTYFQNEAQLEKSRLLSDRFSAERPKGSFSTLEIQRTEQGDSAMYLCASSTEGTEAFFGQGTRLTVV.

This rearrangement joins TRBV5-4 to TRBJ2-2; the D is unclear. V was pared by 5 bases and J by 1 base, with 9 bases between. CDR1 and CDR2 from the germline V gene are SGHNT and YYREEE (reference sequence). The length of the CDR3 is 14 residues. CDR3 DNA: TGTGCCAGCAGGGACCCCCGGAACACCGGGGAGCTGTTTTTT. Translated, it gives CASRDPRNTGELFF.

The genes are TRBV5-4 and TRBJ2-2; possible D gene TRBD1, 5 bases. The CDR3 consists of 18 residues. Trimming cost V 0 bases and J 5 bases, with 20 bases left between them. The germline V gene has CDR1 SGHNT and CDR2 YYREEE (reference sequence). The CDR3 protein is CASSLGPDSRDSTGELFF. Written as DNA, the CDR3 is TGTGCCAGCAGCTTGGGCCCTGACAGCCGAGACTCAACCGGGGAGCTGTTTTTT.

The chain joins TRBV7-6 to TRBJ2-7, with 13 bases identical to TRBD2. In germline, CDR1 is SGHVS, CDR2 FNYEAQ. J gave up 6 bases and V 5 bases, and 13 bases lay outside the gene matches. CDR3 length: 17 amino acids. CDR3 sequence: CASSPFGTSGKEGEQYF. The DNA for the CDR3 is TGTGCCAGCAGCCCCTTCGGGACTAGCGGGAAGGAGGGCGAGCAGTACTTC.

The sample holds one count of this clone. The genes are TRBV5-1 and TRBJ2-7, with TRBD1 matching 8 bases. The germline CDR1 and CDR2 sequences are SGHRS and YFSETQ. The length of the CDR3 is 13 residues. The V and J ends lost 4 bases and 6 bases, in that order; junction bases with no gene match: 6. The CDR3 DNA reads as TGCGCCAGCAGCGTCGGACAGGGTTCCGAGCAGTACTTC. This gives the protein CASSVGQGSEQYF.

The chain combines TRBV19 with TRBJ1-1; D is perhaps TRBD1 (5 bases). Trimming removed 3 bases from V and 4 bases from J, with 15 bases in between. Germline V gene lookup returns CDR1 LNHDA and CDR2 SQIVND (reference sequence). This CDR3 comprises 15 residues. The CDR3 DNA reads as TGTGCCAGTAGTATTATTGGGACCTGGGGCACTGAAGCTTTCTTT. Its translation: CASSIIGTWGTEAFF.

The chain employs TRBV10-1 and TRBJ2-7; D might be TRBD2 (7 bases). V was clipped by 5 bases and J by 2 bases, with 13 bases between them. CDR1 is WNHNN and CDR2 is SYGVQD in the germline V gene (reference sequence). The CDR3 contains 14 residues. CDR3 nucleotide sequence: TGCGCCAGCAGTACAGGGAGGGTCCCCTACGAGCAGTACTTC. Amino acids: CASSTGRVPYEQYF.

This clone occurred once. This chain links TRBV19 with TRBJ2-1, with a tentative D call TRBD1 (6 bases). The germline V and J ends were trimmed by 10 bases and 6 bases, with 22 bases remaining between them. CDR3 length: 15 amino acids. Germline loops: CDR1 LNHDA, CDR2 SQIVND (reference sequence). CDR3 protein: CATTRGRANLNEQFF. In DNA, the CDR3 is TGTGCCACTACCAGGGGCAGGGCTAATCTCAATGAGCAGTTCTTC.

The rearrangement links TRBV5-1 to TRBJ2-2, with 9 bases fitting TRBD1. V trimming: 5 bases; J trimming: 2 bases; junction bases outside the gene matches: 4. Germline V lookup: CDR1 SGHRS, CDR2 YFSETQ. This CDR3 is built from 15 residues. CDR3 in amino acids: CASRFTGGNTGELFF. CDR3 bases: TGCGCCAGCAGATTCACAGGGGGCAACACCGGGGAGCTGTTTTTT.

Comment on this clone: Other DNA sequences within the sample encode an identical CDR3. The rearrangement links TRBV5-1 to TRBJ2-1; possibly TRBD2 for D (5 bases). The CDR3 is 15 amino acids. Trimming cost V 0 bases and J 3 bases, with 10 bases left between them. Germline CDR1 reads SGHRS; CDR2 reads YFSETQ. CDR3 amino acids: CASSLDTTSYNEQFF. The CDR3 bases are TGCGCCAGCAGCTTGGATACCACTAGCTACAATGAGCAGTTCTTC.